The 18 T cell receptor beta chains below come from one sample, sequenced in a study of blood T cell repertoires in COVID-19. Sequencing used immunoSEQ multiplex PCR; TCRdb keeps in-frame clones, though not all of them. This repertoire shows some 210,000 clones, 80% found once; its top ten account for 4.3%. Sequencing input: PBMCs or T cells enriched from blood (not recorded which). These receptors originate from a man aged 25 to 45 with acute COVID-19.

The V and J genes are TRBV7-2 and TRBJ1-1; D is possibly TRBD1 (6 bases). This CDR3 is built from 15 residues. Germline CDR1 is SGHTA and CDR2 is FQGNSA. Trimming removed 1 base from V and 1 base from J, with 10 bases in between. CDR3 residues: CASSLVRGTNTEAFF. CDR3 DNA sequence: TGTGCCAGCAGCTTAGTTAGGGGGACGAACACTGAAGCTTTCTTT.

V and J are TRBV11-2 and TRBJ1-5; tentatively, D is TRBD1 (5 bases). This CDR3 region has 15 residues. The germline gives CDR1 SGHAT, CDR2 FQNNGV. With 2 bases removed from V and 2 bases from J, the gap between germline ends came to 10 bases. The CDR3 sequence: CASSLHGAGNQPQHF. The CDR3 nucleotides are TGTGCCAGCAGCTTACATGGGGCAGGCAATCAGCCCCAGCATTTT. The variable domain in full, completed from reference TRBV11-2 and TRBJ1-5, reads EAGVAQSPRYKIIEKRQSVAFWCNPISGHATLYWYQQILGQGPKLLIQFQNNGVVDDSQLPKDRFSAERLKGVDSTLKIQPAKLEDSAVYLCASSLHGAGNQPQHFGDGTRLSIL.

The J gene is TRBJ1-4, the V gene TRBV24-1, with 8 bases that match TRBD1. The CDR3 is made up of 15 amino acids. Trimming at V came to 0 bases and at J to 5 bases, leaving 1 base not matched to a gene. Germline lookup yields CDR1 KGHDR and CDR2 SFDVKD. The CDR3 DNA sequence: TGTGCCACCAGTGATTTGTGGACAGGGAATGAAAAACTGTTTTTT. It yields the protein CATSDLWTGNEKLFF.

The chain couples TRBV5-1 to TRBJ1-1; 7 bases agree with TRBD1. CDR1 and CDR2 (germline): SGHRS, YFSETQ. Trimming took 1 base from V and 2 from J; bases not matched to a gene: 5. The CDR3 runs 15 residues. The CDR3 coding sequence is TGCGCCAGCAGCTTGCAGGGGGAGCCCAACACTGAAGCTTTCTTT. Translated: CASSLQGEPNTEAFF. Using reference TRBV5-1 and TRBJ1-1 for the parts outside the CDR3, the full variable domain is KAGVTQTPRYLIKTRGQQVTLSCSPISGHRSVSWYQQTPGQGLQFLFEYFSETQRNKGNFPGRFSGRQFSNSRSEMNVSTLELGDSALYLCASSLQGEPNTEAFFGQGTRLTVV.

V is TRBV9 and J is TRBJ1-3, with D hard to call. The CDR3 runs to 15 residues. Germline V gives CDR1 SGDLS, CDR2 YYNGEE. The germline V and J ends were trimmed by 4 bases and 0 bases, with 11 bases remaining between them. The CDR3: CASSPRDLSGNTIYF. The DNA for the CDR3 is TGTGCCAGCAGCCCCCGCGATCTCTCTGGAAACACCATATATTTT.

This sequence joins TRBV3-1 (or the pseudogene TRBV3-2) and TRBJ2-7; TRBD2 might be the D (5 bases). Trimming stripped 1 base from V and 3 bases from J, with 13 bases between. The germline CDR1 and CDR2 sequences are LGHDT and YNNKEL (reference sequence). CDR3 length: 15 amino acids. DNA for the CDR3: TGTGCCAGCAGCCAAGGGGCGGGCGGGTTCTACGAGCAGTACTTC. Its translation is CASSQGAGGFYEQYF.

V is TRBV6-5 and J is TRBJ1-1; D is unclear. The CDR3 extends over 12 amino acids. Trimming pared 5 bases from V and 7 bases from J, leaving 11 bases between. The germline V gene has CDR1 MNHEY and CDR2 SVGAGI. The CDR3 region is CASSPGVDEAFF. CDR3 nucleotides: TGTGCCAGCAGTCCGGGAGTGGATGAAGCTTTCTTT.

This sequence joins TRBV6-6 and TRBJ1-4; possibly TRBD1 for D (6 bases). CDR1 and CDR2 (germline): MNHNY, SVGAGI (reference sequence). The length of the CDR3 is 15 residues. V was pared by 2 bases and J by 1 base, with 8 bases between. DNA for the CDR3: TGTGCCAGCAGTTACGGGGGCAGAACTAATGAAAAACTGTTTTTT. Translated: CASSYGGRTNEKLFF.

DNA for the CDR3: TGTGCCACCAGCGGGGACAGGGGGCTTACTGAAGCTTTCTTT. Translation: CATSGDRGLTEAFF. V is TRBV15 and J is TRBJ1-1, with 12 bases aligning to TRBD1. Trimming took 5 bases from V and 5 from J; bases not matched to a gene: 3. This CDR3 comprises 14 residues. The germline V gene encodes CDR1 LNHNV and CDR2 YYDKDF (reference sequence). Full variable domain (outside the CDR3, taken from reference TRBV15 and TRBJ1-1): DAMVIQNPRYQVTQFGKPVTLSCSQTLNHNVMYWYQQKSSQAPKLLFHYYDKDFNNEADTPDNFQSRRPNTSFCFLDIRSPGLGDTAMYLCATSGDRGLTEAFFGQGTRLTVV.

This rearrangement joins TRBV19 to TRBJ1-1; tentatively, D is TRBD1 (5 bases). V lost 4 bases and J lost 0, with 15 bases in between. The CDR3 totals 16 residues. From germline, CDR1 is LNHDA and CDR2 SQIVND (reference sequence). The CDR3 reads CASSTVAVGVNTEAFF. CDR3 in DNA: TGTGCCAGTAGTACGGTTGCCGTAGGGGTGAACACTGAAGCTTTCTTT.

The chain is built from TRBV2 and TRBJ1-2; TRBD1 agrees at 7 bases. Germline V gene data show CDR1 as SNHLY and CDR2 as FYNNEI. V lost 3 bases and J lost 5; bases outside the gene matches: 3. The CDR3 sequence is 13 residues long. The DNA for the CDR3 is TGTGCCAGCAGTGACAGGGGGGAGTATGGCTACACCTTC. This translates into CASSDRGEYGYTF.

The chain uses TRBV7-6 and TRBJ1-5, with TRBD1 identical over 7 bases. Germline CDR1 SGHVS, CDR2 FNYEAQ. The CDR3 loop spans 14 amino acids. With V trimmed by 5 bases and J by 3 bases, 4 bases remained unmatched. The CDR3 reads CASSATGFNQPQHF. The DNA for the CDR3 is TGTGCCAGCAGCGCGACAGGGTTCAATCAGCCCCAGCATTTT.

The chain uses TRBV5-4 and TRBJ1-5; TRBD1 matches 8 bases. CDR3 length: 17 residues. Germline values: CDR1 SGHNT, CDR2 YYREEE (reference sequence). V was pared by 4 bases and J by 3 bases, with 12 bases of the junction left unmatched. The CDR3 DNA is TGTGCCAGCAGCCCCTTTAACCAGGGGGCGACCAATCAGCCCCAGCATTTT. It specifies CASSPFNQGATNQPQHF.

This clone was recorded once. The CDR3 sequence: CAWQGGIGYGYTF. The CDR3 bases are TGTGCCTGGCAGGGAGGGATAGGGTATGGCTACACCTTC. The V call is TRBV30, the J call TRBJ1-2; the D gene is possibly TRBD1 (5 bases). V was pared by 5 bases and J by 5 bases, with 15 bases between. Germline CDR1 GTSNPN, CDR2 SVGIG (reference sequence). The CDR3 has 13 residues.

The V gene is TRBV10-2, the J gene TRBJ1-1; 8 positions match TRBD1. This CDR3 is 14 amino acids long. The germline gives CDR1 WSHSY, CDR2 SAAADI. V gave up 2 bases and J gave up 4 bases; unmatched junction bases: 3. The CDR3 DNA follows: TGCGCCAGCAGTGAGCAGGGGGCGCGCACTGAAGCTTTCTTT. It is translated as CASSEQGARTEAFF.

The J gene is TRBJ2-3, the V gene TRBV11-2, with D perhaps matching TRBD2 (6 bases). This CDR3 has 15 amino acids. The germline gives CDR1 SGHAT, CDR2 FQNNGV. Trimming cost V 5 bases and J 0 bases, with 12 bases left between them. CDR3 sequence (DNA): TGTGCCAGCAGCACTCCGGGAGCTAGCACAGATACGCAGTATTTT. Its protein product is CASSTPGASTDTQYF.

The chain uses TRBV5-1 and TRBJ2-1; TRBD2 aligns across 12 bases. The CDR3 runs to 16 residues. Losses at the gene ends were 0 bases for V and 5 bases for J; bases not matched to a gene: 3. Germline V lookup: CDR1 SGHRS, CDR2 YFSETQ. The CDR3 DNA sequence: TGCGCCAGCAGCTTGGTACTAGCGGGGGGCGACAATGAGCAGTTCTTC. Translating gives CASSLVLAGGDNEQFF.

With respect to this clone: The CDR3 does not close with the conserved phenylalanine or tryptophan, likely indicating a read error. It is unclear where the CDR3 begins or ends on the DNA, so no DNA is shown, and the CDR3 is as TCRdb lists it. The chain recombines TRBV2 with TRBJ1-6; the table's D call, TRBD1, was not checked against the DNA. A total of 10 residues make up the CDR3, ends included. CDR1 and CDR2 (germline): SNHLY, FYNNEI. The CDR3 here is CASSEARQGY.